This TCR beta chain was sequenced for a study of siplizumab effects on memory and regulatory T cells. Points from the study as a whole: Controls showed an average of approximately 27% Treg-derived mappable alloreactive CD4+ clones, while siplizumab showed 65% to 70%. The naive T cell population seemed more diverse than memory cells and seemed a major contributor to the alloresponse. Roughly 75-96% of proliferating CD4+ or CD8+ clones defied assignment to a naive or memory phenotype.

In each sample, roughly 97,000 TCR templates were assayed. Here immunoSEQ multiplex PCR was the method, and the copy in TCRdb shows in-frame clones only, minus some. The sample lists roughly 92,000 clones, just under 95% occurring once. This clone was picked up one time. Its specificity is not known. The identical CDR3 is also encoded by other nucleotide sequences in the sample. The clonotype originates from a human donor in good health. Sequencing was carried out using non-Treg CD4+ T cells sorted from blood.

The CDR3 DNA reads as TGCGCCAGCAGCTTGGTGACAGGGGGGAACACTGAAGCTTTCTTT. Protein sequence: CASSLVTGGNTEAFF. The chain has TRBV5-1 and TRBJ1-1; 9 bases are shared with TRBD1. Looked up from germline, CDR1 is SGHRS and CDR2 is YFSETQ. V shed 0 bases and J 1 base; nucleotides not matched to a gene: 1. The CDR3 runs 15 residues.